This T cell receptor (beta chain) was captured in a study of beta chain features in type 1 diabetes. One heparinised blood draw, averaging about 116 mL, came from each donor. Researchers reported sorting CD4+ naive, central memory, regulatory and stem cell-like memory cells via CD45RO/CCR7/CD25/CD127/CD95/CD27. Over 95% purity was reached by all sorted populations. Turning to this clone: Its specificity is not known.

Notes on the study in general: TCRB CDR3s from Type 1 diabetes patients were moderately but significantly shorter in all four CD4+ subsets. The study found that naive, central memory and Treg TCRB repertoires appeared more similar in patients than in healthy donors.

The CDR3 totals 14 residues. The germline V gene has CDR1 MNHNS and CDR2 SASEGT. Trimming took off 3 bases at V and 4 bases at J, with 12 bases between the two ends. Reverse transcription of all isolated RNA meant that expressed TCRB transcripts were sequenced. Profiling relied on immunoSEQ multiplex PCR, and the TCRdb table lists in-frame clones only, not all of them. Of around 250,000 clones in the sample, more than 11% were seen once. The sequence came from a young man with type 1 diabetes. Sequencing input: naive CD4+ T cells from blood. V usage is TRBV6-1 and J usage is TRBJ1-2; D unresolved. The CDR3 here is CASSDVRPPYGYTF. Here the CDR3 DNA reads TGTGCCAGCAGTGATGTCAGGCCCCCCTATGGCTACACCTTC.